Listed below are T cell receptor beta chains from one sample, sequenced in a study of early stage breast cancer tumors. The method was immunoSEQ multiplex PCR; TCRdb's version includes in-frame clones alone and lacks a portion of them. Found here are about 38,000 clones, under 80% of them singletons; the top ten hold under 7%. Source material: blood. Receptors were obtained from a person aged 55-75 years with breast cancer. Both conserved end residues are part of each CDR3. The D gene is left open where the match is weak. A clone size is listed for some rows: how often the clone was seen (once, few, many), or a class if it is expanded.

V: TRBV5-1
J: TRBJ2-5
length: 17
D: TRBD2
size: -
CDR3: CASSLIGGAGLEGTQYF
DNA: TGCGCCAGCAGCTTAATCGGGGGGGCCGGGCTGGAAGGGACCCAGTACTTC

V: TRBV6-6
J: TRBJ2-3
length: 13
D: -
size: -
CDR3: CASSYSNSDTQYF
DNA: TGTGCCAGCAGTTACTCGAATTCGGATACGCAGTATTTT

V: TRBV15
J: TRBJ1-1
length: 17
D: -
size: -
CDR3: CATSRDLSRGMNTEAFF
DNA: TGTGCCACCAGCAGAGACCTTAGCAGGGGAATGAACACTGAAGCTTTCTTT

V: TRBV5-1
J: TRBJ2-2
length: 17
D: TRBD2
size: -
CDR3: CASSLPSGRAATGELFF
DNA: TGCGCCAGCAGCTTGCCTAGCGGGAGGGCGGCAACCGGGGAGCTGTTTTTT

V: TRBV9
J: TRBJ1-4
length: 17
D: -
size: -
CDR3: CASSVGPGPATNEKLFF
DNA: TGTGCCAGCAGCGTAGGGCCAGGACCTGCAACTAATGAAAAACTGTTTTTT

V: TRBV4-1
J: TRBJ2-7
length: 18
D: TRBD2
size: -
CDR3: CASSLRGNKPGSSYEQYF
DNA: TGCGCCAGCAGCTTGCGGGGGAACAAACCCGGGAGCTCCTACGAGCAGTACTTC

V: TRBV6-1
J: TRBJ1-5
length: 15
D: -
size: -
CDR3: CASSEGGKVIRPQHF
DNA: TGTGCCAGCAGTGAAGGCGGGAAAGTTATACGGCCCCAGCATTTT

V: TRBV29-1
J: TRBJ2-3
length: 12
D: -
size: -
CDR3: CSVLSSRDTQYF
DNA: TGCAGCGTTTTGAGTAGCCGTGATACGCAGTATTTT

V: TRBV28
J: TRBJ1-6
length: 14
D: TRBD1
size: -
CDR3: CAIKGQVENSPLHF
DNA: TGTGCCATCAAGGGACAGGTAGAAAATTCACCCCTCCACTTT

V: TRBV15
J: TRBJ1-3
length: 16
D: -
size: -
CDR3: CATSSTGGESGNTIYF
DNA: TGTGCCACCAGCTCCACGGGAGGGGAATCTGGAAACACCATATATTTT

V: TRBV6-4
J: TRBJ2-5
length: 13
D: -
size: -
CDR3: CASSDIVGETQYF
DNA: TGTGCCAGCAGTGACATTGTGGGAGAGACCCAGTACTTC

V: TRBV5-4
J: TRBJ1-1
length: 13
D: -
size: few
CDR3: CASSFVRNTEAFF
DNA: TGTGCCAGCAGCTTCGTTCGGAACACTGAAGCTTTCTTT

V: TRBV7-9
J: TRBJ2-1
length: 16
D: TRBD2
size: -
CDR3: CASSLLGTSGSNEQFF
DNA: TGTGCCAGCAGCTTACTCGGGACTAGCGGGAGCAATGAGCAGTTCTTC

V: TRBV11-2
J: TRBJ1-3
length: 14
D: -
size: -
CDR3: CASSFGPGGNTIYF
DNA: -

V: TRBV19
J: TRBJ1-2
length: 14
D: TRBD1
size: -
CDR3: CASMGGQGVYGYTF
DNA: TGTGCCAGTATGGGGGGACAGGGAGTTTATGGCTACACCTTC

V: TRBV18
J: TRBJ2-5
length: 14
D: -
size: -
CDR3: CASSPPPLGETQYF
DNA: TGTGCCAGCTCACCACCCCCCTTGGGAGAGACCCAGTACTTC

V: TRBV6-4
J: TRBJ2-5
length: 13
D: TRBD1
size: -
CDR3: CASSRDRGETQYF
DNA: TGTGCCAGCAGTAGGGACAGGGGGGAGACCCAGTACTTC

V: TRBV29-1
J: TRBJ2-3
length: 13
D: -
size: -
CDR3: CSVAVSSADTQYF
DNA: TGCAGCGTTGCGGTTAGTAGCGCAGATACGCAGTATTTT

V: TRBV2
J: TRBJ2-5
length: 14
D: TRBD1
size: -
CDR3: CASSAGGVQETQYF
DNA: TGTGCCAGCAGTGCAGGGGGCGTTCAAGAGACCCAGTACTTC

V: TRBV4-1
J: TRBJ2-1
length: 14
D: -
size: -
CDR3: CASSQYDSYNEQFF
DNA: TGCGCCAGCAGCCAATATGACTCTTACAATGAGCAGTTCTTC

V: TRBV28
J: TRBJ2-1
length: 16
D: TRBD2
size: -
CDR3: CASSLSGVSGSFEQFF
DNA: TGTGCCAGCAGTTTAAGCGGTGTTAGCGGGAGTTTTGAGCAGTTCTTC

V: TRBV13
J: TRBJ2-7
length: 15
D: TRBD2
size: -
CDR3: CASSLTGGRTYEQYF
DNA: TGTGCCAGCAGCTTGACTGGCGGGAGGACCTACGAGCAGTACTTC

V: TRBV5-1
J: TRBJ1-4
length: 15
D: TRBD1
size: -
CDR3: CASSLQQGMGEKLFF
DNA: TGCGCCAGCAGCTTGCAACAGGGGATGGGAGAAAAACTGTTTTTT

V: TRBV11-2
J: TRBJ2-6
length: 19
D: -
size: -
CDR3: CASSPSWGWGDSGANVLTF
DNA: TGTGCCAGCAGCCCTTCGTGGGGGTGGGGAGACTCTGGGGCCAACGTCCTGACTTTC

V: TRBV5-4
J: TRBJ1-6
length: 19
D: -
size: -
CDR3: CASSLAGSWSSSYNSPLHF
DNA: TGTGCCAGCAGCTTGGCCGGGTCTTGGTCGAGCTCCTATAATTCACCCCTCCACTTT

V: TRBV5-1
J: TRBJ2-1
length: 14
D: TRBD1
size: -
CDR3: CASSGRQGANEQFF
DNA: TGCGCCAGCAGCGGGCGACAGGGGGCAAATGAGCAGTTCTTC

V: TRBV27
J: TRBJ2-7
length: 14
D: TRBD2
size: -
CDR3: CASSLWREGPEQYF
DNA: TGTGCCAGCAGTTTATGGCGGGAGGGCCCCGAGCAGTACTTC